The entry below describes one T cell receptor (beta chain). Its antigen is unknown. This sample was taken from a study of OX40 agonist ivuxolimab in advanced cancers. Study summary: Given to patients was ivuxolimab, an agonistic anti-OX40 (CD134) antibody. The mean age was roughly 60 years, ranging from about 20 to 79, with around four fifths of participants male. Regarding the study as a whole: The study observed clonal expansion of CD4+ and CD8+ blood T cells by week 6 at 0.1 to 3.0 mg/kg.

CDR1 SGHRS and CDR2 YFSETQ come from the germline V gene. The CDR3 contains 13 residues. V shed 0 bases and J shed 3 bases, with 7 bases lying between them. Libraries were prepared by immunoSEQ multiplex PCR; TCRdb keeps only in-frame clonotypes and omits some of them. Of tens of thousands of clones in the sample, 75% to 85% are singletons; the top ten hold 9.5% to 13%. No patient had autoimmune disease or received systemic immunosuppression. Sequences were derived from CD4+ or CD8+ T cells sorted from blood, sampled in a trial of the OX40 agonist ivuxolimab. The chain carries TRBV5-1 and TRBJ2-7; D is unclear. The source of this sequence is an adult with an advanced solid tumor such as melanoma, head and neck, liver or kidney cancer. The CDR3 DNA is TGCGCCAGCAGCTTGGTTCCCGACTACGAGCAGTACTTC. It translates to CASSLVPDYEQYF.